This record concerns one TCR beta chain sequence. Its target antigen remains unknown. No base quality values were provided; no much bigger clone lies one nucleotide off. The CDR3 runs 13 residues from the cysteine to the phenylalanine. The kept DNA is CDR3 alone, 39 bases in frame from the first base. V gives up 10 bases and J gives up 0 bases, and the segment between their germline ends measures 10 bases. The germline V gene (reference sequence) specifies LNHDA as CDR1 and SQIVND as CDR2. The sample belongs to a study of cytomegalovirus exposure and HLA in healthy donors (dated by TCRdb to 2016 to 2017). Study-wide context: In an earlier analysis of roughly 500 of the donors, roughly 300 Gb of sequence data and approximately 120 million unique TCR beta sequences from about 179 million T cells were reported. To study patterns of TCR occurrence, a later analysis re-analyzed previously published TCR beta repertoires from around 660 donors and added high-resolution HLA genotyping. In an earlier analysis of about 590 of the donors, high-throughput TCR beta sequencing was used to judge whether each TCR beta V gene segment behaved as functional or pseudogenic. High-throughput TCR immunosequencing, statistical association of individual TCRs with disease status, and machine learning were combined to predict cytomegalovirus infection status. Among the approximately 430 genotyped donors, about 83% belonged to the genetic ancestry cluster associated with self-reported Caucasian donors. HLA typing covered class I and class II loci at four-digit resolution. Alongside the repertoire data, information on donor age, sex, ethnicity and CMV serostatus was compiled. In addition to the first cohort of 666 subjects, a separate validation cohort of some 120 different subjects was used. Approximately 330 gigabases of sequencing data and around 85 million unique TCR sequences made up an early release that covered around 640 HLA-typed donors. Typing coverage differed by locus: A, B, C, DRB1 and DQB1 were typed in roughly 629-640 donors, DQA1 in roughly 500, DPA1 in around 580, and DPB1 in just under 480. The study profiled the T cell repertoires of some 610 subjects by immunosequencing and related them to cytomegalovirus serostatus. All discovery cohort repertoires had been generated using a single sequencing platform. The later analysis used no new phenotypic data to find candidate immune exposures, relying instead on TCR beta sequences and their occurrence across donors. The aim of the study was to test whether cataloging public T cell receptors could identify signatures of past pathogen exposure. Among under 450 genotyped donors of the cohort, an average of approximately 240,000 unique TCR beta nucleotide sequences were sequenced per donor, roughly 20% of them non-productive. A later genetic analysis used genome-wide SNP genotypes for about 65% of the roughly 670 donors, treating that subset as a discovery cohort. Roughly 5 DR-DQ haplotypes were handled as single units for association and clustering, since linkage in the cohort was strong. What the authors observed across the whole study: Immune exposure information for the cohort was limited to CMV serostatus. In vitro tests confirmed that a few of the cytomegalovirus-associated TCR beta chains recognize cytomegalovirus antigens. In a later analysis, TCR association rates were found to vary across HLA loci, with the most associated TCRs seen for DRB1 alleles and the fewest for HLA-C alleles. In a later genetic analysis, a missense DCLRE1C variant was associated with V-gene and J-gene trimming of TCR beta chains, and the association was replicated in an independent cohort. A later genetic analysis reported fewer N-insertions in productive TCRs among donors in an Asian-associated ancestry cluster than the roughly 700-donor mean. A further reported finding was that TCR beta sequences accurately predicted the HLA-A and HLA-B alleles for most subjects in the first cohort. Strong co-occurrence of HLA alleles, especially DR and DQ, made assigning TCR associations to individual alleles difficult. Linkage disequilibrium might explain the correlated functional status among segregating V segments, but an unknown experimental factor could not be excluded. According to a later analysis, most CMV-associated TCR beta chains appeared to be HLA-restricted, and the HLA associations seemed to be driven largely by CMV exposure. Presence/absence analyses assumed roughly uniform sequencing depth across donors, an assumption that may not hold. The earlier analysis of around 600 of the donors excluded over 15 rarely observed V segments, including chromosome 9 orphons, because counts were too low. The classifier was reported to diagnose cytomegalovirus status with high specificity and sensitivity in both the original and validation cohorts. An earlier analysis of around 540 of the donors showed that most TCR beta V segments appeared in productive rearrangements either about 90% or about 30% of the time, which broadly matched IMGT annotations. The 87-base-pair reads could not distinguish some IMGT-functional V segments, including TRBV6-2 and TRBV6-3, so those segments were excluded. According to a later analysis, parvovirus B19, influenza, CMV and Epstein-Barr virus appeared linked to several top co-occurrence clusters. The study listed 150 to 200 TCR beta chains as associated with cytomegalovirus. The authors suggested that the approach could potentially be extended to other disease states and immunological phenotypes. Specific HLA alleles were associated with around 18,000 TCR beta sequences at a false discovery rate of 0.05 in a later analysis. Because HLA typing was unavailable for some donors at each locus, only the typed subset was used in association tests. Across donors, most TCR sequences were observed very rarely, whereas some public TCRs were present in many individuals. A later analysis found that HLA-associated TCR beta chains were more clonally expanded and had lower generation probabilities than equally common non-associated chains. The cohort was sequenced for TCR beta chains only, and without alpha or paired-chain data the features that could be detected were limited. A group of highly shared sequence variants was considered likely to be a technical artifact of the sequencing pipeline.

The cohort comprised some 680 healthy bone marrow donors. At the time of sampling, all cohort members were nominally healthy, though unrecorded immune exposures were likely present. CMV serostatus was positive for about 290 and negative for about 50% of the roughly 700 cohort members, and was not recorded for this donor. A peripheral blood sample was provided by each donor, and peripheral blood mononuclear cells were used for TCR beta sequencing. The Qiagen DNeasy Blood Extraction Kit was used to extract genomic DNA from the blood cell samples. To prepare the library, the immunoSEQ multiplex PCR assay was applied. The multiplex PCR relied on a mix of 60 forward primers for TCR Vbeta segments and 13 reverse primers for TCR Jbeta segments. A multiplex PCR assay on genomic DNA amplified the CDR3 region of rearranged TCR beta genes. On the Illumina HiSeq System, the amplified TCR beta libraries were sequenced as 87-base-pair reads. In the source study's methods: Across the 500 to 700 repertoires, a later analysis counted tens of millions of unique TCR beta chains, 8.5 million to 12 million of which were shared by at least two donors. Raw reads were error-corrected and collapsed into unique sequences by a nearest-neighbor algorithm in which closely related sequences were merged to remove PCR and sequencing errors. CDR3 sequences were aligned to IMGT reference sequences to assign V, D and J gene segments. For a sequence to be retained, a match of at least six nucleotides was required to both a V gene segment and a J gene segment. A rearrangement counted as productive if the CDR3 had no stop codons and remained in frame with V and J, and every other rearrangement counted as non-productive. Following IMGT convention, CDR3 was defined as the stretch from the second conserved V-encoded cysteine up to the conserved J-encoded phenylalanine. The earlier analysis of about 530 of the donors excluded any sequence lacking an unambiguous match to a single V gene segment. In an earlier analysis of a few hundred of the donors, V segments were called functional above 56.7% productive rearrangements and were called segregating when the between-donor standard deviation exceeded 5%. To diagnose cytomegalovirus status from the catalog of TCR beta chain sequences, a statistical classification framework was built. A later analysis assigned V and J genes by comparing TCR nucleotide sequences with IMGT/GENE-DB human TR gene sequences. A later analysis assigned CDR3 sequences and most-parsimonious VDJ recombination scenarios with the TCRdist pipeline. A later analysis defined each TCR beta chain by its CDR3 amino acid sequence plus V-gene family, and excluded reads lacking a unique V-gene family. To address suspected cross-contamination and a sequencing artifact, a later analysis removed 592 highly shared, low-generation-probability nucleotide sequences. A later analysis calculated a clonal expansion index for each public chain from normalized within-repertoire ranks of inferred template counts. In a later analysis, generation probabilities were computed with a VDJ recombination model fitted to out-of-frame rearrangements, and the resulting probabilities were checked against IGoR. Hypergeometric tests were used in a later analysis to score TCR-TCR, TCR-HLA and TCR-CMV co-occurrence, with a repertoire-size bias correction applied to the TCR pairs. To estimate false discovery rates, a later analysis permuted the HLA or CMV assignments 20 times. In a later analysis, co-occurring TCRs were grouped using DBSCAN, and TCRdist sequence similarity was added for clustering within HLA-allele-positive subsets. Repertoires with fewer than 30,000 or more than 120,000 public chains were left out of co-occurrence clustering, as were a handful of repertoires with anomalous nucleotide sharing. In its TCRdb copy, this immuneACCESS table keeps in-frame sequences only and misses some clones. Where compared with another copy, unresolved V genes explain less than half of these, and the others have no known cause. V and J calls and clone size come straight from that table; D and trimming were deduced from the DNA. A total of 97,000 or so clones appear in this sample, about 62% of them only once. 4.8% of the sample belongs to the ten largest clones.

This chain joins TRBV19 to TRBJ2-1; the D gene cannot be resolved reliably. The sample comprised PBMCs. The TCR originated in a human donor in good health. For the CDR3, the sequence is CATSTSSYNEQFF. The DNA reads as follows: TGTGCCACCTCGACAAGCTCCTACAATGAGCAGTTCTTC.